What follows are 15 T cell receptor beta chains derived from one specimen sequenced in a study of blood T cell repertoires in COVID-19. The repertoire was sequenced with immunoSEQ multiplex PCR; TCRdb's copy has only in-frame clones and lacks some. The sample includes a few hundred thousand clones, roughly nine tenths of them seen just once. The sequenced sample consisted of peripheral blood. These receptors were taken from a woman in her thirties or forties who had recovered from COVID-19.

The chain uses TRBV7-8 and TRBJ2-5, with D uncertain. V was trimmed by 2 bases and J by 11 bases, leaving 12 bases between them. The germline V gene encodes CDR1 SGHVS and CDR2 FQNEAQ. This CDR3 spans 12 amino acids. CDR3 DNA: TGTGCCAGCAGCTTAATCTCGAGCAATCAGTACTTC. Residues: CASSLISSNQYF. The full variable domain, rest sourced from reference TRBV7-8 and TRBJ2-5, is GAGVSQSPRYKVAKRGQDVALRCDPISGHVSLFWYQQALGQGPEFLTYFQNEAQLDKSGLPSDRFFAERPEGSVSTLKIQRTQQEDSAVYLCASSLISSNQYFGPGTRLLVL.

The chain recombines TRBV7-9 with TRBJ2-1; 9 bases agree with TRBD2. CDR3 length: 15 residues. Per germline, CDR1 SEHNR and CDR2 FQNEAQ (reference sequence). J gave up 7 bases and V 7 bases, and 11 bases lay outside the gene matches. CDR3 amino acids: CASKQGLAGRNEQFF. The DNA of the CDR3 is TGTGCCAGCAAACAGGGTCTAGCGGGGAGAAATGAGCAGTTCTTC.

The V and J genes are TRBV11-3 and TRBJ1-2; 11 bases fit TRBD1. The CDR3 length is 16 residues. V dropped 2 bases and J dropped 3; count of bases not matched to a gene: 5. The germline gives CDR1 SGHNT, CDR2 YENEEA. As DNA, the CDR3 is TGTGCCAGCAGCTTACAACGGACAGGGGGCGACTATGGCTACACCTTC. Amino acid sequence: CASSLQRTGGDYGYTF.

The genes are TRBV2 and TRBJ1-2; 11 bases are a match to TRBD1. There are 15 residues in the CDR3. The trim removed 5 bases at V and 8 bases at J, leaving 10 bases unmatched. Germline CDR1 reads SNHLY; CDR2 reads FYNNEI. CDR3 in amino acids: CASSRTGGSNRGYTF. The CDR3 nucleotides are TGTGCCAGCAGTAGGACAGGGGGCTCAAATCGCGGCTACACCTTC. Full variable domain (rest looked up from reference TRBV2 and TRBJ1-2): EPEVTQTPSHQVTQMGQEVILRCVPISNHLYFYWYRQILGQKVEFLVSFYNNEISEKSEIFDDQFSVERPDGSNFTLKIRSTKLEDSAMYFCASSRTGGSNRGYTFGSGTRLTVV.

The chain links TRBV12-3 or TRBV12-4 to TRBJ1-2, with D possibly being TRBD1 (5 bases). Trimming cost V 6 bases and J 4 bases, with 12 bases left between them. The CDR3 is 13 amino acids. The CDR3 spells CASRRGRSYGYTF. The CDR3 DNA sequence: TGTGCCAGCAGGCGGGGACGGAGCTATGGCTACACCTTC.

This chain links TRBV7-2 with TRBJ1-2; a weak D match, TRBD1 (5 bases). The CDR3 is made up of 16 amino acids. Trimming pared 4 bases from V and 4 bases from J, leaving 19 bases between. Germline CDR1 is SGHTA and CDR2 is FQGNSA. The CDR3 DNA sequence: TGTGCCAGCAGCTCTGCTGGTGGGCAGGGCGCCTATGGCTACACCTTC. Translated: CASSSAGGQGAYGYTF. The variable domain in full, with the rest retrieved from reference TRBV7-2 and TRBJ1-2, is GAGVSQSPSNKVTEKGKDVELRCDPISGHTALYWYRQSLGQGLEFLIYFQGNSAPDKSGLPSDRFSAERTGGSVSTLTIQRTQQEDSAVYLCASSSAGGQGAYGYTFGSGTRLTVV.

CDR3 in amino acids: CASSVKGGLADNEQFF. Here the CDR3 DNA reads TGTGCCAGCAGCGTAAAAGGAGGACTAGCAGACAATGAGCAGTTCTTC. The gene calls are TRBV9 and TRBJ2-1; 8 bases fit TRBD2. With 1 base clipped from V and 5 bases from J, the junction kept 8 bases outside the gene matches. CDR3 size: 16 residues. Germline CDR1 reads SGDLS; CDR2 reads YYNGEE.

CDR3 bases: TGTGCCAGCTCCATAGCGGGAGGAGAGCAGTACGTC. Protein: CASSIAGGEQYV. The gene calls are TRBV18 and TRBJ2-7; 10 bases are a match to TRBD2. The CDR3 length is 12 residues. In germline, CDR1 is KGHSH, CDR2 LQKENI. The ends lost 6 bases at V and 7 bases at J; junction bases unmatched: 3.

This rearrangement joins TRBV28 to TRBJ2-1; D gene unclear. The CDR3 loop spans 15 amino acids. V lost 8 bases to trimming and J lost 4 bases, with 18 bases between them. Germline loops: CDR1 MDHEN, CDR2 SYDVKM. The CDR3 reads CASRTNYLPYNEQFF. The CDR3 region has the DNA TGTGCCAGCCGCACCAACTACCTGCCTTACAATGAGCAGTTCTTC.

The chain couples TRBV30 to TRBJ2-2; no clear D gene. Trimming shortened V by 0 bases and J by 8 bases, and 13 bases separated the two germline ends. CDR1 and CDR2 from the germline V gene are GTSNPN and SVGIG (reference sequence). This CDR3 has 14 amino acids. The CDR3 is CAWSVRRGRGELFF. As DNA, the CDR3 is TGTGCCTGGAGTGTACGGAGAGGTCGGGGGGAGCTGTTTTTT.

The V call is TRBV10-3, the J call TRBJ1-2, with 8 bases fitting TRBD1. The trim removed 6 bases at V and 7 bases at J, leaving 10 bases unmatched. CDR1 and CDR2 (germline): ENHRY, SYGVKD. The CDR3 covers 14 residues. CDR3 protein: CAISETGEQIGYTF. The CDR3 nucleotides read TGTGCCATCAGCGAGACAGGGGAGCAAATTGGCTACACCTTC.

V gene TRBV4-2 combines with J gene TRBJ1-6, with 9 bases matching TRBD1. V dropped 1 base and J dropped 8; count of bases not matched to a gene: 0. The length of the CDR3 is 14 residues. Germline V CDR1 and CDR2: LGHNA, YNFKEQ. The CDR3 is CASSQGTGDSPLHF. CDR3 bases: TGTGCCAGCAGCCAAGGGACAGGGGATTCACCCCTCCACTTT.

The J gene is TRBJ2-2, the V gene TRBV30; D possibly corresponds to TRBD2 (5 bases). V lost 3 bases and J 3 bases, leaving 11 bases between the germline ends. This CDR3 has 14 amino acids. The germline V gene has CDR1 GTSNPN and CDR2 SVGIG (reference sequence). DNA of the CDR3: TGTGCCTGGAGGAGGGTTTTGGACACCGGGGAGCTGTTTTTT. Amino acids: CAWRRVLDTGELFF.

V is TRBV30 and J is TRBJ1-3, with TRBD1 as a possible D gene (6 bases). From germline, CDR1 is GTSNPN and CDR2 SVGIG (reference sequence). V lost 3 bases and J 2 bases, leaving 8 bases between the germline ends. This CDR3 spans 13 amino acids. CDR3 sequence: CAWRRGPGNTIYF. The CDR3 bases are TGTGCCTGGAGGCGGGGGCCTGGAAACACCATATATTTT.

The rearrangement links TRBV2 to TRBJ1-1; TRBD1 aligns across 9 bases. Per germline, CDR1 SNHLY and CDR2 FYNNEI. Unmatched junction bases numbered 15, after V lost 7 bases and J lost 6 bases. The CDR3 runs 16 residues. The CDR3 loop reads CASTFRRDRELAEAFF. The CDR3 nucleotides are TGTGCCAGCACTTTCAGAAGGGACAGGGAGTTAGCTGAAGCTTTCTTT.